Listed below are T cell receptor beta chains from one sample, sequenced in a study of shared clonotypes between healthy human individuals. Clones were read by immunoSEQ multiplex PCR, and TCRdb kept only the in-frame ones, dropping some. The sample lists roughly 2.5 million clones, around nine tenths occurring once. Material for sequencing was naive CD4+ T cells sorted from blood. The receptors come from a man aged 18-30 years in good health. The CDR3 runs from the conserved cysteine through the conserved F or W. Each record gives: clone size, V gene, D gene, J gene, CDR3 protein, CDR3 DNA. The D gene is left open where the match is weak. Clone size, where shown, is once, few, many, or a class for clones that have expanded.

.	TRBV19	.	TRBJ1-2	CASTTGIRNGYTF	TGTGCCAGCACCACAGGAATCAGGAATGGCTACACCTTC
.	TRBV9	.	TRBJ1-1	CASSVVANQNTEAFF	TGTGCCAGCAGCGTAGTGGCCAACCAGAACACTGAAGCTTTCTTT
.	TRBV15	.	TRBJ2-4	CATSSLQGKKAKNIQYF	TGTGCCACCAGCAGCTTACAGGGAAAAAAAGCCAAAAACATTCAGTACTTC
.	TRBV5-1	.	TRBJ2-1	CASSLDFRGEFF	TGCGCCAGCAGCTTGGATTTCAGGGGTGAGTTCTTC
.	TRBV28	.	TRBJ1-2	CASSLLGTSGGGYTF	TGTGCCAGCAGTTTACTTGGGACCAGCGGCGGCGGCTACACCTTC
.	TRBV13	.	TRBJ2-5	CASSLLGEETQYF	TGTGCCAGCAGCTTATTAGGCGAGGAGACCCAGTACTTC
.	TRBV6-1	.	TRBJ2-3	CASSVQGLRTDTQYF	TGTGCCAGCAGTGTCCAGGGACTCCGCACAGATACGCAGTATTTT
.	TRBV2	.	TRBJ2-7	CASSEEGWQYEQYF	TGTGCCAGCAGTGAAGAGGGTTGGCAGTACGAGCAGTACTTC
.	TRBV19	TRBD1	TRBJ2-3	CASSTGQGNTDTQYF	TGTGCCAGTAGTACGGGACAGGGTAACACAGATACGCAGTATTTT
once	TRBV7-2	.	TRBJ2-7	CASSLAAYEQYF	TGTGCCAGCAGCTTAGCCGCCTACGAGCAGTACTTC
.	TRBV4-2	TRBD2	TRBJ2-7	CASSQAAGLAGGSGEQYF	TGTGCCAGCAGCCAAGCGGCTGGACTAGCGGGGGGGTCGGGTGAGCAGTACTTC
.	TRBV5-1	TRBD2	TRBJ2-7	CASSFSGGPLDEQYF	TGCGCCAGCAGCTTTAGCGGGGGGCCCCTCGACGAGCAGTACTTC
.	TRBV18	.	TRBJ1-2	CASSGNYGYTF	TGTGCCAGCTCCGGAAACTATGGCTACACCTTC
.	TRBV19	TRBD1	TRBJ2-7	CASSTNRGPYEQYF	TGTGCCAGTAGTACCAACAGGGGTCCGTACGAGCAGTACTTC
.	TRBV6-1	.	TRBJ2-4	CASSEGTGLIAKNIQYF	TGTGCCAGCAGTGAAGGAACAGGATTAATAGCCAAAAACATTCAGTACTTC
.	TRBV6-5	TRBD2	TRBJ2-7	CASSPLHREEYEQYF	TGTGCCAGCAGTCCCCTTCATCGGGAGGAATACGAGCAGTACTTC
.	TRBV6-6	.	TRBJ1-1	CASSLQGLNTEAFF	TGTGCCAGCAGTTTACAGGGTTTGAACACTGAAGCTTTCTTT
.	TRBV29-1	TRBD2	TRBJ2-1	CSVGISGMGEQFF	TGCAGCGTTGGAATTAGCGGGATGGGTGAGCAGTTCTTC
.	TRBV7-3	.	TRBJ1-6	CASSLTANSPLHF	TGTGCCAGCAGCTTAACCGCTAATTCACCCCTCCACTTT
.	TRBV29-1	.	TRBJ1-4	CSVARTSYEKLFF	TGCAGCGTAGCAAGGACCAGTTATGAAAAACTGTTTTTT
.	TRBV5-8	TRBD1	TRBJ1-4	CASSMGTGLNEKLFF	TGTGCCAGCAGCATGGGGACAGGTCTAAATGAAAAACTGTTTTTT
.	TRBV7-9	TRBD1	TRBJ1-1	CASSWTGGGTEAFF	TGTGCCAGCAGCTGGACAGGGGGAGGGACTGAAGCTTTCTTT
.	TRBV2	.	TRBJ1-1	CASRPGLVNTEAFF	TGTGCCAGCAGACCTGGTTTGGTGAACACTGAAGCTTTCTTT
.	TRBV6-5	TRBD1	TRBJ2-7	CASSYRRQGNYEQYF	TGTGCCAGCAGTTACCGAAGACAGGGGAACTACGAGCAGTACTTC
.	TRBV27	.	TRBJ2-6	CASTAYSGANVLTF	TGTGCCAGCACGGCGTACTCTGGGGCCAACGTCCTGACTTTC
.	TRBV19	.	TRBJ1-5	CASTPRGGLGRNQPQHF	TGTGCCAGTACTCCCAGAGGCGGCCTGGGGCGCAATCAGCCCCAGCATTTT
.	TRBV19	.	TRBJ2-2	CASSIGLRTGELFF	TGTGCCAGTAGTATTGGCCTGAGGACCGGGGAGCTGTTTTTT
.	TRBV4-1	TRBD1	TRBJ2-5	CASSFGTGGETQYF	TGCGCCAGCAGCTTTGGGACAGGTGGAGAGACCCAGTACTTC
.	TRBV19	.	TRBJ1-6	CASSILSGRNNSPLHF	TGTGCCAGTAGTATTTTGTCAGGGAGGAATAATTCACCCCTCCACTTT
.	TRBV4-1	TRBD2	TRBJ2-1	CASSQESPWGLGGGNEQFF	TGCGCCAGCAGCCAAGAAAGTCCTTGGGGATTGGGCGGGGGGAATGAGCAGTTCTTC